This TCR beta chain was recorded in a study of blood T cell repertoires in COVID-19. This CDR3 is 15 amino acids long. With 1 base removed from V and 3 bases from J, the gap between germline ends came to 12 bases. Looked up from germline, CDR1 is SGHVS and CDR2 is FQNEAQ. Some clones are missing from TCRdb's copy, which holds only in-frame ones; the method was immunoSEQ multiplex PCR. Here the sample spans 70,000 to 85,000 clones, roughly four fifths being singletons. This clonotype was obtained from a man aged 55 to 69 with acute or convalescent COVID-19. This chain uses TRBV7-8 with TRBJ1-2; D call uncertain. The sequenced sample consisted of peripheral blood. CDR3 DNA: TGTGCCAGCAGCTTAGTTGGGCAGAGCCACTATGGCTACACCTTC. It codes for CASSLVGQSHYGYTF.